This TCR beta chain originates from a study of blood T cells in healthy people across ages. Regarding the study as a whole: Diversity was higher, and naive CD4+ cells more numerous, in long-lived donors than in aged donors.

The study isolated at least 6.5 million PBMCs from each sample. V lost 5 bases to trimming and J lost 4 bases, with 17 bases between them. Germline lookup yields CDR1 MNHEY and CDR2 SMNVEV (reference sequence). This CDR3 has 15 residues. The use of a sample-barcoded 5' primer and a J-beta primer mix characterized a second PCR of roughly 7 to 12 cycles. Through a template-switch adaptor with 12 random nucleotides, each cDNA molecule received a tag. TCRdb re-called the 5' RACE reads with MiXCR, one entry per CDR3 protein. The sample has 1,500,000 or so distinct CDR3 sequences; 35% to 45% are singletons. A note on this clonotype: The antigen is not known.

The specimen was blood. The receptor was isolated from a woman between 18 and 29 years old in good health. J is TRBJ1-2 and V is TRBV27, with D tentatively TRBD1 (6 bases). CDR3 in DNA: TGTGCCAGCAGTCCCCGCCGGGGGCTAAGCTATGGCTACACCTTC. It encodes CASSPRRGLSYGYTF.